Included here is one T cell receptor (beta chain) sequence, with context. Its antigen has not been determined. No per-base quality is available; no much larger clone lies one base away. TCR beta VDJ combination and CDR3 sequence profiling used genomic DNA as the template. An Illumina HiSeq 2000 was the platform used for TCR repertoire sequencing. The source study handled its data this way. TRBV/TRBJ rearrangement plots, CDR3 size and DJ length profiles, and Simpson's diversity index were used to assess repertoires. Whichever DNA sequence was most abundant in the deep sequencing data was defined as the immunodominant clone. CDR3 amino acid sequences were checked for sharing across subjects and were also compared against the VDJdb database and published repertoires. TCRdb reran the public reads through fastp at Q25 and MiXCR, keeping productive beta chains. Each entry merges the rows of one CDR3 protein and shows their most common DNA and genes. The V and J calls shown here were made by TCRdb, not taken from the authors' results. This sample has around 430,000 distinct CDR3 sequences in its table, and 25% to 40% of those were observed once. 0.75% to 0.95% of the sample rests with the top ten.

The sample comes from a study of CD8+CD57+ T cells in acquired aplastic anemia (dated by TCRdb to between 2018 and 2020). For context, the study as a whole: A mean of about 3 ug of DNA, ranging from 0.2 to 27.4 ug, was extracted from sorted CD4+ and CD8+ cells. A CD8+CD57+ expansion meant a frequency higher than the mean frequency seen in healthy subjects. Study-wide findings and limitations: Between patients and healthy controls, no significant difference in CD8+ Simpson's diversity was found (P=0.060). Twenty-nine CD8+ CDR3 sequences were shared between patients and controls but appeared highly expressed in patients and within their immunodominant clones.

From the cysteine up to the phenylalanine, the CDR3 has a length of 12 residues. Here the CDR3 DNA is all that survives: 36 bases in frame from base 1. Based on the germline V gene (reference sequence), the CDR1 and CDR2 sequences are LNHDA and SQIVND. Here V drops 9 bases and J drops 13 bases, and the junction holds 12 bases not matched to any gene. Flow cytometry had shown CD8+CD57+ cell expansion in the patients selected for sequencing. Severe acquired aplastic anemia was diagnosed in all patients according to International Study of Aplastic Anemia and Agranulocytosis and Camitta criteria. No therapy had been received by the patients at the time of blood sampling. In this study, sorted CD4+ and CD8+ T cells from the blood of healthy subjects and of severe aplastic anemia patients had their TCR repertoires deep-sequenced. Patients were enrolled in the USA under clinicaltrials.gov protocols 00001620, 01623167, 00001397, 00071045, 00081523 and 00961064. Ficoll-Paque density gradient centrifugation was used to isolate peripheral blood mononuclear cells. CD4+ and CD8+ T cells were sorted by FACS or magnetic beads before DNA extraction.

Recombination linked TRBV19 to TRBJ2-1; 7 central bases correspond to TRBD2. The sequence was collected from a human donor with aplastic anemia. Sequencing was carried out using sorted CD4+, CD8+, or CD8+CD57+ T cells (not recorded which) from PBMCs. The CDR3 loop reads CASSSLGGEQFF. The base sequence is TGTGCCAGCAGCAGTTTGGGAGGGGAACAGTTCTTC.